These T cell receptor beta chains were read from a single sample in a study of T cells in localized non-small cell lung cancer. Generated by immunoSEQ multiplex PCR, the TCRdb table keeps only in-frame clones and is missing some. The table lists about 2,800 clones, around 27% of them singletons. The material sequenced was lung tumor tissue, taken before any cancer treatment. All receptors come from a female donor of 60 years or more with stage III lung adenocarcinoma. Each CDR3 is given with its conserved first and last residue. Each record gives: J gene, D gene, clone size, V gene, CDR3 protein, CDR3 DNA. The D gene is left open where the match is weak. Only part of the rows carry a size: once, few, many, or a class if the clone is expanded.

TRBJ2-1,TRBD2,few,TRBV11-3,CASSLGSGRSNEQFF,TGTGCCAGCAGCTTAGGTAGCGGGAGATCCAATGAGCAGTTCTTC
TRBJ1-4,TRBD1,large,TRBV11-3,CASSLKGALSEKLFF,TGTGCCAGCAGCTTAAAGGGGGCCCTTTCCGAAAAACTGTTTTTT
TRBJ2-7,TRBD2,few,TRBV11-3,CASSLVSGRVYEQYF,TGTGCCAGCAGCTTAGTAAGCGGGAGGGTGTACGAGCAGTACTTC
TRBJ2-7,TRBD2,NA,TRBV30,CAWSGLAGGSGEQYF,TGTGCCTGGAGTGGACTAGCGGGAGGGTCCGGCGAGCAGTACTTC
TRBJ2-6,NA,NA,TRBV11-3,CASSLVSGANVLTF,TGTGCCAGCAGCTTGGTTTCTGGGGCCAACGTCCTGACTTTC
TRBJ1-5,NA,NA,TRBV6-8,CASSRDSRRDQPQHF,TGTGCCAGCAGTAGGGACTCCCGGCGAGATCAGCCCCAGCATTTT
TRBJ1-1,NA,NA,TRBV11-3,CASSLEIDNSEAFF,TGTGCCAGCAGCTTAGAAATCGACAACTCTGAAGCTTTCTTT
TRBJ2-5,NA,few,TRBV28,CASSLYGNGGETQYF,TGTGCCAGCAGTTTATATGGTAATGGAGGCGAGACCCAGTACTTC
TRBJ2-3,TRBD2,NA,TRBV11-3,CASIAAGLAGTDTQYF,TGTGCCAGCATCGCAGCGGGACTAGCGGGCACAGATACGCAGTATTTT
TRBJ2-1,NA,medium-sized,TRBV4-1,CASSQDRASSYNEQFF,TGCGCCAGCAGCCAAGATCGGGCGAGCTCCTACAATGAGCAGTTCTTC
TRBJ2-1,TRBD1,NA,TRBV11-3,CASSLGTGWNEQFF,TGTGCCAGCAGCTTAGGGACAGGGTGGAATGAGCAGTTCTTC
TRBJ1-1,TRBD1,medium-sized,TRBV11-3,CASSWDRGLTEAFF,TGTGCCAGCAGCTGGGACAGGGGGTTGACTGAAGCTTTCTTT
TRBJ2-5,TRBD1,few,TRBV6-8,CASSYSPGTVETQYF,TGTGCCAGCAGTTACTCACCGGGGACAGTAGAGACCCAGTACTTC
TRBJ2-5,TRBD2,few,TRBV6-8,CAISPSSGRDQETQYF,TGTGCCATCAGTCCGTCTAGCGGGAGGGATCAAGAGACCCAGTACTTC
TRBJ2-5,NA,NA,TRBV19,CASSIDQRQETQYF,TGTGCCAGTAGTATAGATCAGCGACAAGAGACCCAGTACTTC
TRBJ1-5,NA,few,TRBV6-8,CASRLTGRNQPQHF,TGTGCCAGCAGGTTGACAGGTCGCAATCAGCCCCAGCATTTT